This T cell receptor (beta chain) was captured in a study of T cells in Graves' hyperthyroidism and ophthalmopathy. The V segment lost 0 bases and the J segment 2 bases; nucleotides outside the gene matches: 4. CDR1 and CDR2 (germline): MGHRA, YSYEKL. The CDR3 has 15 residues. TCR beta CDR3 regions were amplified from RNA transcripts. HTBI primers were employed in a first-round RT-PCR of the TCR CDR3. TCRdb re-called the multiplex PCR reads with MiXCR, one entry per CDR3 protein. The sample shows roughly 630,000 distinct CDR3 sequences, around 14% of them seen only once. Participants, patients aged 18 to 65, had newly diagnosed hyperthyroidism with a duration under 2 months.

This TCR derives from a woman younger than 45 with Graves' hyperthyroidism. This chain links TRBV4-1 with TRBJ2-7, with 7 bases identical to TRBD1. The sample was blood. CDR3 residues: CASSQEQTGPYEQYF. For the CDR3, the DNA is TGCGCCAGCAGCCAAGAGCAGACAGGGCCCTACGAGCAGTACTTC.